This is a list of T cell receptor beta chains from one sample in a study of vaccination and CD4 T cells after COVID-19. Antigen specificity for these receptors is unknown. From the PCR reads, TCRdb called clonotypes with MiXCR, one entry per CDR3 protein. The sample shows fewer than 15,000 distinct CDR3 sequences, about two fifths of them seen only once. Source material: CD4+ T cells from blood, cultured in vitro. Every receptor here comes from a human donor who had recovered from COVID-19. Each CDR3 is given with its conserved first and last residue. A D gene is named only where the DNA matches it firmly. Clone size is stated in some rows and not others, as once, few, many or a class when expanded.

TRBJ2-3	.	TRBD2	TRBV7-8	TGTGCCAGCAGCTTGGGACTAGCGGGAAATAGTGCGCAGTATTTT	CASSLGLAGNSAQYF
TRBJ2-1	.	.	TRBV7-3	TGTGCCAGCAGCTTGGAGAGGGCAGGGGGGGGACAATGGGAGCAGTTCTTC	CASSLERAGGGQWEQFF
TRBJ2-3	.	.	TRBV7-9	TGTGCCAGCAGCTTTCCCCGGACTAGCACAGATACGCAGTATTTT	CASSFPRTSTDTQYF
TRBJ2-4	.	.	TRBV6-1	TGTGCCAGCAGTGAAGGAAGGAGAATAGCCAAAAACATTCAGTACTTC	CASSEGRRIAKNIQYF
TRBJ1-1	.	.	TRBV2	TGTGCCAGCAGTGTATCCTTGGATATCAAGAGGCCCCTGAACACTGAAGCTTTCTTT	CASSVSLDIKRPLNTEAFF
TRBJ2-1	.	TRBD2	TRBV28	TGTGCCAGCAGTTTGGCTAGCGGGAGGGGAGAGCAGTTCTTC	CASSLASGRGEQFF
TRBJ2-1	.	.	TRBV7-2	TGTGCCAGCAGCCGTCGTTCCCCCCCAACGAGCTCCTACAATGAGCAGTTCTTC	CASSRRSPPTSSYNEQFF
TRBJ2-7	few	.	TRBV20-1	TGCAGTGCTAGACTCCCTCAACATCTCAGCTCCTACGAGCAGTACTTC	CSARLPQHLSSYEQYF
TRBJ2-7	.	TRBD2	TRBV7-3	TGTGCCAGCAGCTTAATTCTAGCGGGAATGGGCGAGCAGTACTTC	CASSLILAGMGEQYF
TRBJ2-5	large	TRBD2	TRBV20-1	TGCAGCCCTTTAGCGGGGTCATTCCAAGAGACCCAGTACTTC	CSPLAGSFQETQYF